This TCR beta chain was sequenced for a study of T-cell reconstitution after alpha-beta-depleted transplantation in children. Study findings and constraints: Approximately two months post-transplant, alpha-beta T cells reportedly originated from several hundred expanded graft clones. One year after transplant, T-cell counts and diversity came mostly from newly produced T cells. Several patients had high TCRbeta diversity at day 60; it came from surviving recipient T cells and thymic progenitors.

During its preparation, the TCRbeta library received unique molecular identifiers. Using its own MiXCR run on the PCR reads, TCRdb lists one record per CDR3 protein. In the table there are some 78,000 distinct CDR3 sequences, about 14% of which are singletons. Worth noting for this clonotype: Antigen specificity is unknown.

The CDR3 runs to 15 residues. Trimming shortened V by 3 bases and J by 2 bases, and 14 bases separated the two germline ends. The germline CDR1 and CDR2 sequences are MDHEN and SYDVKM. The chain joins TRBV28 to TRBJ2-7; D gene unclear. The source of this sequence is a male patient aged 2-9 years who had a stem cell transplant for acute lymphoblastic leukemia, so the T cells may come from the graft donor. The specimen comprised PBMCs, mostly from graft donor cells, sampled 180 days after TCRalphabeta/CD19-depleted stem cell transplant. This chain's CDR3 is CASSFIRPLTYEQYF. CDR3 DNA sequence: TGTGCCAGCAGTTTCATACGACCCCTCACCTACGAGCAGTACTTC.